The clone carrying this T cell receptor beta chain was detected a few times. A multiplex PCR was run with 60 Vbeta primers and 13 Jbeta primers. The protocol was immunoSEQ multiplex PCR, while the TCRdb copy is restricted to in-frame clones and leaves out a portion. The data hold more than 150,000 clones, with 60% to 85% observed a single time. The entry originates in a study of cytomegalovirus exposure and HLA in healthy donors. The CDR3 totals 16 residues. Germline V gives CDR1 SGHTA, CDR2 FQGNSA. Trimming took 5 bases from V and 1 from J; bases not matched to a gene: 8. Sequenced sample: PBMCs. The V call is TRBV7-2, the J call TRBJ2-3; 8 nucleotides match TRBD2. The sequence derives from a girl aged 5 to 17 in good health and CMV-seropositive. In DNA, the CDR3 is TGTGCCAGCAGCGTACGGGGGGGCGGGGGCACAGATACGCAGTATTTT. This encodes CASSVRGGGGTDTQYF.